This T cell receptor beta chain was sequenced in a study of human T cells and chemical hapten exposure. Whole blood, unfractionated, served as the material for total RNA extraction. Under the authors' procedure: TCR counts had a median of approximately 87,000 per sample and spanned about 20,000 to 700,000. TCRdb passed the 5' RACE reads through MiXCR, listing each CDR3 protein once. TCRdb's processing, not the study's, gives the V and J calls here. The sample lists 110,000 or so distinct CDR3 sequences; around a fifth were seen once. Germline CDR1 MDHEN, CDR2 SYDVKM. This CDR3 region has 15 residues. Study results and caveats: TCRs exceeding 1 in 1000 frequency stayed unchanged with DPC sensitization.

With regard to this clonotype: Its antigen is unknown. Mismatch with germline at one junction end may stem from a read error.

The V and J genes are TRBV28 and TRBJ1-1, with 7 bases aligning to TRBD1. The receptor comes from a human donor in good health. CDR3 DNA: TGTGCCAGTAGAAGATCCGGGCAGGGGGGTTTAGGAGCTGTCTTT. Amino acids: CASRRSGQGGLGAVF.